This T cell receptor beta chain derives from a study of cytomegalovirus exposure and HLA in healthy donors. Primers included in the PCR were 60 Vbeta and 13 Jbeta primers. Clones were read by immunoSEQ multiplex PCR, and TCRdb kept only the in-frame ones, dropping some. The profile shows some 150,000 clones, 65% to 90% of them singletons. There are 15 residues in the CDR3. The germline CDR1 and CDR2 sequences are SGHDN and FVKESK. V lost 5 bases, J lost 6 bases, and 9 bases stayed unmatched. This clone was seen only a few times. The chain carries TRBV14 and TRBJ2-2; 7 positions match TRBD1. Sequencing was carried out using PBMCs. The clonotype was recovered from a woman aged 30 to 39 in good health and CMV-seronegative. The DNA of the CDR3 is TGTGCCAGCAGCACCACTTGGACAGGCTCCGGGGAGCTGTTTTTT. The encoded protein is CASSTTWTGSGELFF.